A single sample gave rise to the 5 T cell receptor beta chains below, sequenced in a study of blood T cell repertoires in COVID-19 (dated by TCRdb to the early 2020s). Receptor libraries were prepared by the immunoSEQ multiplex PCR assay. TCRdb's version of the immuneACCESS table is confined to in-frame rearrangements and falls short of the full clone set. An unresolved V gene accounts for under half of the shortfall where checked; the remainder is of unknown origin. The table for this sample lists some 260,000 clones; roughly 77% of them were counted only once. The top ten clonotypes cover around 3.2% of the sample. Sequenced input: peripheral blood. The source of these receptors is a woman of 80 years or more with acute or convalescent COVID-19.

The chain is built from TRBV28 and TRBJ2-7; D is possibly TRBD2 (6 bases). The CDR3 is 14 amino acids. The germline gives CDR1 MDHEN, CDR2 SYDVKM. The V gene lost 6 bases and the J gene lost 4 bases, with 16 bases spanning the gap. The CDR3 loop is CASSPLRGFYEQYF. Written as DNA, the CDR3 is TGTGCCAGCAGCCCCCTGCGGGGTTTTTACGAGCAGTACTTC.

In its sample, this clone was seen once. This chain joins TRBV19 and TRBJ1-5; 9 bases map to TRBD1. The germline V gene encodes CDR1 LNHDA and CDR2 SQIVND (reference sequence). The CDR3 has 15 amino acids. J lost 3 bases, V lost 5 bases, and 5 bases had no gene match. This CDR3 is CASSPDRGFNQPQHF. The CDR3 DNA sequence: TGTGCCAGTAGTCCGGACAGGGGCTTCAATCAGCCCCAGCATTTT.

The V call is TRBV9, the J call TRBJ2-2, with D possibly matching TRBD1 (6 bases). The CDR3 is made up of 16 amino acids. Germline CDR1 and CDR2: SGDLS and YYNGEE. Trimming took off 3 bases at V and 4 bases at J, with 16 bases between the two ends. For the CDR3, the DNA is TGTGCCAGCAGCGCCCGATGGGGGCCGGGCACCGGGGAGCTGTTTTTT. Translating it yields CASSARWGPGTGELFF. The full variable domain, in which reference TRBV9 and TRBJ2-2 provide the parts outside the CDR3, is DSGVTQTPKHLITATGQRVTLRCSPRSGDLSVYWYQQSLDQGLQFLIQYYNGEERAKGNILERFSAQQFPDLHSELNLSSLELGDSALYFCASSARWGPGTGELFFGEGSRLTVL.

The chain has TRBV19 and TRBJ1-5, with TRBD1 matching over 8 bases. The CDR3 extends over 15 amino acids. J gave up 2 bases and V 7 bases, and 7 bases lay outside the gene matches. From germline, CDR1 is LNHDA and CDR2 SQIVND (reference sequence). The CDR3 nucleotides are TGTGCCAGTACCCTGGACAGGGTAGGCAATCAGCCCCAGCATTTT. As protein: CASTLDRVGNQPQHF.

This clone was recorded only once. The chain couples TRBV10-3 to TRBJ2-2; TRBD1 matches 10 bases. The CDR3 is 15 residues long. The V and J ends lost 6 bases and 3 bases, in that order; junction bases with no gene match: 4. Germline CDR1 reads ENHRY; CDR2 reads SYGVKD. CDR3 in amino acids: CAISRTGGDTGELFF. The DNA for the CDR3 is TGTGCCATCAGCCGGACAGGGGGGGACACCGGGGAGCTGTTTTTT.